This TCR beta chain stems from a study of graft-versus-host responses after intestinal transplantation. Overall study results and limits: Levels of circulating GvH clones at their peak were associated with early post-transplant HvG declines.

To note about this clone: Antigen unknown.

Trimming took off 6 bases at V and 2 bases at J, with 17 bases between the two ends. In germline, CDR1 is MNHNS, CDR2 SASEGT. CDR3 size: 15 residues. The method was immunoSEQ multiplex PCR; TCRdb's version includes in-frame clones alone and lacks a portion of them. The table has tens of thousands of clones, 90% to 95% seen once. The genes are TRBV6-1 and TRBJ2-7, with a weak D call TRBD2 (7 bases). Sequenced here: unstimulated CD4+ T cells sorted from spleen or lymph node cells, sampled before transplant. The clonotype was recovered from a human donor who was the organ donor for an intestinal transplant. The CDR3 nucleotides are TGTGCCAGCAGGTCGGCGGGGGCAGGACCCTACGAGCAGTACTTC. The encoded protein is CASRSAGAGPYEQYF.